The 27 T cell receptor beta chains in this list originate from one sample, sequenced in a study of T cells in Graves' hyperthyroidism and ophthalmopathy. RNA transcripts served as the template for amplifying TCR beta CDR3 regions. HTBI primers were employed in a first-round RT-PCR of the TCR CDR3. TCRdb re-called the multiplex PCR reads through MiXCR, storing one row per CDR3 protein. The data hold 500,000 to 550,000 distinct CDR3 sequences, with around 21% observed a single time. Input material: blood. Receptors originate from a young man with Graves' hyperthyroidism.

In this sample, this clonotype turned up many times. This sequence joins TRBV12-3 or TRBV12-4 and TRBJ2-7, with 9 bases fitting TRBD2. With 11 bases clipped from V and 0 bases from J, the junction kept 5 bases outside the gene matches. The CDR3 is made up of 13 amino acids. CDR3 bases: TGTGCCCGCCTAGCGGGGTACTCCTACGAGCAGTACTTC. This encodes CARLAGYSYEQYF.

This clonotype was picked up many times. The rearrangement links TRBV28 to TRBJ2-2; 8 positions match TRBD1. This CDR3 has 15 amino acids. Germline V CDR1 and CDR2: MDHEN, SYDVKM. The ends lost 6 bases at V and 7 bases at J; junction bases unmatched: 10. CDR3 in amino acids: CASSRGRQGNGELFF. CDR3 DNA: TGTGCCAGCAGCCGGGGGAGACAGGGGAACGGGGAGCTGTTTTTT. The full variable domain, in which reference TRBV28 and TRBJ2-2 provide the parts outside the CDR3, is DVKVTQSSRYLVKRTGEKVFLECVQDMDHENMFWYRQDPGLGLRLIYFSYDVKMKEKGDIPEGYSVSREKKERFSLILESASTNQTSMYLCASSRGRQGNGELFFGEGSRLTVL.

This clonotype was recorded at least ten times. This sequence joins TRBV6-1 and TRBJ1-1; 7 positions match TRBD1. V was clipped by 4 bases and J by 1 base; unmatched bases: 3. The CDR3 is 14 residues long. Germline V gene lookup returns CDR1 MNHNS and CDR2 SASEGT. CDR3 amino acids: CASSVQGKNTEAFF. CDR3 in DNA: TGTGCCAGCAGTGTACAGGGGAAGAACACTGAAGCTTTCTTT.

This clonotype was found many times. V and J are TRBV28 and TRBJ1-1, with 8 positions matching TRBD1. Germline V lookup: CDR1 MDHEN, CDR2 SYDVKM. This CDR3 is 16 amino acids long. V lost 6 bases, J lost 1 base, and 10 bases stayed unmatched. CDR3 region: CASREDRVWANTEAFF. The CDR3 DNA sequence: TGTGCCAGCAGAGAGGACAGGGTGTGGGCGAACACTGAAGCTTTCTTT.

The CDR3 is CASSLTSGKAGELFF. CDR3 DNA sequence: TGCGCCAGCAGCTTGACTAGCGGGAAGGCCGGGGAGCTGTTTTTT. The rearrangement joins TRBV10-2 to TRBJ2-2, with TRBD2 matching 11 bases. The CDR3 covers 15 residues. The germline V gene has CDR1 WSHSY and CDR2 SAAADI. With 6 bases clipped from V and 6 bases from J, the junction kept 6 bases outside the gene matches.

This clonotype has ten or more counts. The chain employs TRBV28 and TRBJ1-1; D is unresolved. The germline CDR1 and CDR2 sequences are MDHEN and SYDVKM. The V and J ends lost 8 bases and 1 base respectively, with 17 bases between them. CDR3 length: 15 amino acids. The CDR3 sequence: CASLNPLLENTEAFF. CDR3 DNA sequence: TGTGCCAGCCTAAACCCCCTGCTGGAGAACACTGAAGCTTTCTTT.

This clonotype appeared many times. This sequence joins TRBV28 and TRBJ2-5; 8 nucleotides align to TRBD2. V lost 5 bases to trimming and J lost 5 bases; unmatched junction nucleotides: 13. Per germline, CDR1 MDHEN and CDR2 SYDVKM. The CDR3 length is 16 residues. The CDR3 region is CASSPLIPPGGETQYF. The CDR3 DNA reads as TGTGCCAGCAGTCCTCTTATACCCCCGGGAGGGGAGACCCAGTACTTC.

The table lists this clonotype with many counts. The chain links TRBV11-2 to TRBJ1-2; 8 bases line up with TRBD1. The CDR3 loop spans 14 amino acids. V was pared by 5 bases and J by 3 bases, with 5 bases of the junction left unmatched. Germline-derived CDR1 and CDR2 are SGHAT and FQNNGV. DNA of the CDR3: TGTGCCAGCAGCCAGGACAGGGTCGACTATGGCTACACCTTC. This gives the protein CASSQDRVDYGYTF. The complete variable domain, with remaining parts taken from reference TRBV11-2 and TRBJ1-2, reads EAGVAQSPRYKIIEKRQSVAFWCNPISGHATLYWYQQILGQGPKLLIQFQNNGVVDDSQLPKDRFSAERLKGVDSTLKIQPAKLEDSAVYLCASSQDRVDYGYTFGSGTRLTVV.

There are many counts of this clonotype. In DNA form, the CDR3 reads TGTGCCAGCAGCACCGACCACCTTAAGCATTTT. It encodes CASSTDHLKHF. The chain links TRBV28 to TRBJ1-5, with D unresolved. This CDR3 is 11 amino acids long. V shed 6 bases and J shed 14 bases, with 14 bases lying between them. Germline assignment: CDR1 MDHEN and CDR2 SYDVKM.

This clonotype has more than one count but fewer than ten. The CDR3 loop reads CASSPVRFRGDTEAFF. The CDR3, as DNA: TGTGCCAGCAGCCCCGTAAGATTCAGGGGCGATACTGAAGCTTTCTTT. This rearrangement joins TRBV11-2 to TRBJ1-1; the D gene is possibly TRBD1 (6 bases). V shed 5 bases and J shed 5 bases, with 21 bases lying between them. Germline assignment: CDR1 SGHAT and CDR2 FQNNGV. The CDR3 runs 16 residues.

The V and J genes are TRBV12-3 or TRBV12-4 and TRBJ2-7; TRBD1 matches 10 bases. The CDR3 contains 16 residues. Trimming took 5 bases from V and 2 from J; bases not matched to a gene: 9. The CDR3 coding sequence is TGTGCCAGCAGTCTTCCCGGGACAGGGGTTCCCTACGAGCAGTACTTC. This sequence encodes CASSLPGTGVPYEQYF.

This sequence joins TRBV12-3 or TRBV12-4 and TRBJ1-1, with no clear D. The CDR3 is 13 amino acids. V was trimmed by 3 bases and J by 10 bases, leaving 15 bases between them. CDR3 protein: CASSLVREIGAFF. As DNA, the CDR3 is TGTGCCAGCAGTTTGGTACGGGAGATCGGAGCTTTCTTT.

Only a few counts were recorded for this clonotype. The chain employs TRBV3-1 and TRBJ1-1; D uncertain. Germline V CDR1 and CDR2: LGHDT, YNNKEL (reference sequence). Trimming stripped 0 bases from V and 1 base from J, with 9 bases between. CDR3 length: 15 residues. The CDR3 sequence: CASSQDDSQNTEAFF. CDR3 sequence (DNA): TGTGCCAGCAGCCAAGATGACTCCCAGAACACTGAAGCTTTCTTT.

This clonotype was seen at least ten times. The chain's CDR3 is CASSLYQDSGNTIYF. The CDR3 DNA sequence: TGTGCCAGCAGCTTGTATCAGGACTCTGGAAACACCATATATTTT. The chain links TRBV7-2 to TRBJ1-3; D is unclear. Deletions cut 3 bases from V and 0 bases from J, with 9 bases between. CDR1 and CDR2 from the germline V gene are SGHTA and FQGNSA. This CDR3 spans 15 amino acids.

Comments on this clonotype: At one end, the junction sequence differs from germline, possibly due to a read error. V usage is TRBV29-1 and J usage is TRBJ1-1, with unresolved D. This CDR3 has 12 amino acids. The germline V gene has CDR1 SQVTM and CDR2 ANQGSEA. The DNA of the CDR3 is TGCAGCCTAGGGATGGCTGGCACTGATGCTTTCTTT. This gives the protein CSLGMAGTDAFF. Full variable domain (missing parts from reference TRBV29-1 and TRBJ1-1): SAVISQKPSRDICQRGTSLTIQCQVDSQVTMMFWYRQQPGQSLTLIATANQGSEATYESGFVIDKFPISRPNLTFSTLTVSNMSPEDSSIYLCSLGMAGTDAFFGQGTRLTVV.

The rearrangement uses TRBV6-5 and TRBJ1-6; the D is unclear. This CDR3 has 16 residues. From germline, CDR1 is MNHEY and CDR2 SVGAGI. Trimming shortened V by 0 bases and J by 3 bases, and 9 bases separated the two germline ends. The CDR3 sequence: CASSYSSAFYNSPLHF. The CDR3 DNA is TGTGCCAGCAGTTACTCGAGCGCATTCTATAATTCACCCCTCCACTTT.

Many counts were recorded for this clonotype. The gene calls are TRBV11-1 and TRBJ1-1; D uncertain. V lost 5 bases and J 6 bases, leaving 16 bases between the germline ends. From germline, CDR1 is SGHAT and CDR2 FQDESV (reference sequence). This CDR3 has 14 amino acids. This CDR3 is CASSPDGGYAEAFF. CDR3 coding DNA: TGTGCCAGCAGCCCTGACGGAGGGTACGCTGAAGCTTTCTTT.

This clonotype was detected many times. The rearrangement links TRBV4-1 to TRBJ2-5; TRBD1 agrees at 9 bases. This CDR3 contains 15 residues. Germline values: CDR1 MGHRA, CDR2 YSYEKL. The ends lost 7 bases at V and 0 bases at J; junction bases unmatched: 6. Written as DNA, the CDR3 is TGCGCCAGCACCCTGGGACAGGGCCACCAAGAGACCCAGTACTTC. Its protein product is CASTLGQGHQETQYF.

The V call is TRBV18, the J call TRBJ2-5; 10 bases are a match to TRBD2. Germline CDR1 KGHSH, CDR2 LQKENI. This CDR3 has 16 residues. V lost 3 bases to trimming and J lost 7 bases; unmatched junction nucleotides: 11. CDR3 residues: CASSPREMVAGGTQYF. CDR3 nucleotides: TGTGCCAGCTCACCGCGTGAAATGGTAGCGGGAGGGACCCAGTACTTC.

This clonotype showed up many times. This sequence joins TRBV6-5 and TRBJ1-1; D is unclear. The CDR3 totals 14 residues. Germline assignment: CDR1 MNHEY and CDR2 SVGAGI. Trimming removed 2 bases at V and 1 base at J, with 8 bases between. The CDR3 sequence is CASSYLHGNTEAFF. DNA for the CDR3: TGTGCCAGCAGTTACCTACATGGGAACACTGAAGCTTTCTTT.

This clonotype was detected many times. This chain links TRBV12-3 or TRBV12-4 with TRBJ1-1; D is unclear. Deletions cut 3 bases from V and 6 bases from J, with 17 bases between. CDR3 length: 15 residues. As DNA, the CDR3 is TGTGCCAGCAGTTTTGTCCCGAGTTCTGGTTCTGAAGCTTTCTTT. Translating gives CASSFVPSSGSEAFF.

Ten or more counts support this clonotype. The V call is TRBV5-4, the J call TRBJ1-2; 8 nucleotides align to TRBD1. J lost 5 bases, V lost 5 bases, and 11 bases had no gene match. This CDR3 contains 15 residues. From germline, CDR1 is SGHNT and CDR2 YYREEE (reference sequence). The CDR3 DNA reads TGTGCCAGCAGTTTTTCCCGGGACAGGAAGTATGGCTACACCTTC. Residues: CASSFSRDRKYGYTF.

In this sample, this clonotype turned up many times. The chain joins TRBV7-9 to TRBJ1-3; D is unresolved. Trimming shortened V by 1 base and J by 7 bases, and 8 bases separated the two germline ends. Germline-derived CDR1 and CDR2 are SEHNR and FQNEAQ (reference sequence). CDR3 length: 13 residues. Here the CDR3 DNA reads TGTGCCAGCAGCTTAGAATTTAGGAACACCATATATTTT. Translating gives CASSLEFRNTIYF. The variable domain in full, with the rest retrieved from reference TRBV7-9 and TRBJ1-3, is DTGVSQNPRHKITKRGQNVTFRCDPISEHNRLYWYRQTLGQGPEFLTYFQNEAQLEKSRLLSDRFSAERPKGSFSTLEIQRTEQGDSAMYLCASSLEFRNTIYFGEGSWLTVV.

Many counts were recorded for this clonotype. CDR3 bases: TGTGCCAGTAACCCCCCGCGACAGAGCGGCTACACCTTC. Amino acid sequence: CASNPPRQSGYTF. The V call is TRBV19, the J call TRBJ1-2, with D tentatively TRBD1 (5 bases). The ends were cut back, 7 bases at V and 8 bases at J, with 17 bases in the middle. Germline values: CDR1 LNHDA, CDR2 SQIVND (reference sequence). The CDR3 extends over 13 amino acids.

There are many counts of this clonotype. The chain combines TRBV20-1 with TRBJ1-1, with no clear D. Deletions cut 6 bases from V and 3 bases from J, with 8 bases between. The germline gives CDR1 DFQATT, CDR2 SNEGSKA (reference sequence). The CDR3 is 11 amino acids. CDR3 sequence reads: CSATWDTEAFF. DNA for the CDR3: TGCAGTGCGACCTGGGACACTGAAGCTTTCTTT.

This clonotype has a count of ten or more. The V and J genes are TRBV19 and TRBJ1-5; 9 bases map to TRBD1. Per germline, CDR1 LNHDA and CDR2 SQIVND (reference sequence). This CDR3 region has 17 residues. V trimming: 3 bases; J trimming: 5 bases; junction bases outside the gene matches: 11. CDR3 residues: CASSIGAHTGGDQPQHF. In DNA form, the CDR3 reads TGTGCCAGTAGTATTGGAGCGCATACAGGGGGCGATCAGCCCCAGCATTTT.

This clonotype was detected many times. The chain couples TRBV15 to TRBJ2-5; the D is unclear. The CDR3 is made up of 13 amino acids. Germline CDR1 and CDR2: LNHNV and YYDKDF (reference sequence). V was pared by 2 bases and J by 2 bases, with 6 bases between. The CDR3 DNA reads TGTGCCACCAGCAGACAGTTACAAGAGACCCAGTACTTC. It yields the protein CATSRQLQETQYF.